These 20 T cell receptor beta chains originate from one sample sequenced in a study of cytomegalovirus exposure and HLA in healthy donors. This table comes from immunoSEQ multiplex PCR, and its TCRdb copy is limited to in-frame clones, with some not included. The data hold tens of thousands of clones, with approximately 95% observed a single time. The sample was PBMCs. The receptors shown here come from a woman younger than 30 in good health and CMV-seronegative.

This rearrangement joins TRBV19 to TRBJ1-1, with D possibly matching TRBD1 (6 bases). The germline V gene encodes CDR1 LNHDA and CDR2 SQIVND (reference sequence). The CDR3 runs 16 residues. Trimming pared 7 bases from V and 3 bases from J, leaving 21 bases between. CDR3: CASTPGGRGGDTEAFF. CDR3 nucleotide sequence: TGTGCCAGTACCCCCGGGGGGCGGGGGGGGGACACTGAAGCTTTCTTT. Full variable domain (remainder filled in from reference TRBV19 and TRBJ1-1): DGGITQSPKYLFRKEGQNVTLSCEQNLNHDAMYWYRQDPGQGLRLIYYSQIVNDFQKGDIAEGYSVSREKKESFPLTVTSAQKNPTAFYLCASTPGGRGGDTEAFFGQGTRLTVV.

This clone was counted a few times. The CDR3 nucleotides read TGTGCCACCAGCAGAGATGGGGGGACAGGAGCCATTGTCACCTATGGCTACACCTTC. As protein: CATSRDGGTGAIVTYGYTF. V and J are TRBV15 and TRBJ1-2; TRBD1 agrees at 8 bases. Germline CDR1 and CDR2: LNHNV and YYDKDF (reference sequence). The CDR3 is 19 residues long. Losses at the gene ends were 0 bases for V and 4 bases for J; bases not matched to a gene: 16.

The J gene is TRBJ2-2, the V gene TRBV10-3, with 9 bases fitting TRBD2. Germline trimming cut 8 bases from V and 7 bases from J; bases unmatched to any gene: 5. The CDR3 consists of 13 residues. Germline V gene data show CDR1 as ENHRY and CDR2 as SYGVKD. CDR3 sequence reads: CAILAGLGGELFF. The CDR3 region has the DNA TGTGCCATCCTAGCGGGGTTGGGCGGGGAGCTGTTTTTT.

The CDR3 is CASTQRLAGVFYNEQFF. The CDR3 DNA is TGTGCCAGCACCCAGCGGCTAGCGGGAGTTTTCTACAATGAGCAGTTCTTC. The J gene is TRBJ2-1, the V gene TRBV7-3; 10 bases are a match to TRBD2. The CDR3 contains 17 residues. V lost 7 bases to trimming and J lost 3 bases; unmatched junction nucleotides: 12. From germline, CDR1 is SGHTA and CDR2 FQGTGA.

The chain recombines TRBV10-3 with TRBJ2-5; possible D gene TRBD2, 6 bases. The CDR3 sequence is 15 residues long. The V gene lost 2 bases and the J gene lost 2 bases, with 12 bases spanning the gap. The V gene's germline CDR1 is ENHRY and CDR2 SYGVKD. The CDR3 nucleotides are TGTGCCATCAGTGAGGGCGGGGACCCACAAGAGACCCAGTACTTC. Protein: CAISEGGDPQETQYF.

This clone has a handful of counts. The V call is TRBV7-2, the J call TRBJ2-2; 7 bases match TRBD2. Germline assignment: CDR1 SGHTA and CDR2 FQGNSA. This CDR3 is built from 15 residues. The V and J ends lost 5 bases and 7 bases, in that order; junction bases with no gene match: 10. The CDR3 sequence: CASSAVWGGVGELFF. The DNA of the CDR3 is TGTGCCAGCAGCGCCGTTTGGGGAGGGGTCGGGGAGCTGTTTTTT. Full variable domain (remainder filled in from reference TRBV7-2 and TRBJ2-2): GAGVSQSPSNKVTEKGKDVELRCDPISGHTALYWYRQSLGQGLEFLIYFQGNSAPDKSGLPSDRFSAERTGGSVSTLTIQRTQQEDSAVYLCASSAVWGGVGELFFGEGSRLTVL.

The chain recombines TRBV10-1 with TRBJ2-7; TRBD2 matches 8 bases. CDR3 size: 12 residues. The germline V gene encodes CDR1 WNHNN and CDR2 SYGVQD (reference sequence). DNA of the CDR3: TGCGCCAGCAGTGAGTCAAGCCGGGAGGGAACGGTC. This sequence encodes CASSESSREGTV.

The rearrangement uses TRBV29-1 and TRBJ2-7; D is unresolved. Germline V CDR1 and CDR2: SQVTM, ANQGSEA. The CDR3 totals 14 residues. V was clipped by 4 bases and J by 0 bases, with 13 bases between them. CDR3 region: CSVVGQLSSYEQYF. CDR3 coding DNA: TGCAGCGTTGTGGGCCAGCTATCCTCCTACGAGCAGTACTTC.

The chain combines TRBV7-9 with TRBJ2-5, with 9 positions matching TRBD2. J was trimmed by 2 bases and V by 5 bases; bases with no gene match: 12. Per germline, CDR1 SEHNR and CDR2 FQNEAQ (reference sequence). The CDR3 has 17 residues. Here the CDR3 DNA reads TGTGCCAGCAGCCCAATGGGGCTAGCGGGAACTCAAGAGACCCAGTACTTC. This codes for CASSPMGLAGTQETQYF.

Points on this clone: An end of the junction does not agree with germline; a read error may underlie this. V usage is TRBV6-4 and J usage is TRBJ2-5; TRBD1 might be the D (6 bases). The germline V gene has CDR1 MRHNA and CDR2 SNTAGT. The CDR3 is made up of 13 amino acids. The CDR3 loop reads CASSQGTQGTQYF. CDR3 sequence (DNA): TGTGCCAGCTCCCAGGGGACCCAAGGGACCCAGTACTTC.

V is TRBV5-1 and J is TRBJ2-5, with 7 bases lining up with TRBD2. The germline V gene encodes CDR1 SGHRS and CDR2 YFSETQ. Losses at the gene ends were 5 bases for V and 2 bases for J; bases not matched to a gene: 18. The CDR3 length is 18 residues. CDR3 region: CASRWMGPGRAGQETQYF. CDR3 sequence (DNA): TGCGCCAGCAGATGGATGGGACCAGGGAGGGCGGGGCAAGAGACCCAGTACTTC. The whole variable domain, remainder taken from reference TRBV5-1 and TRBJ2-5, is KAGVTQTPRYLIKTRGQQVTLSCSPISGHRSVSWYQQTPGQGLQFLFEYFSETQRNKGNFPGRFSGRQFSNSRSEMNVSTLELGDSALYLCASRWMGPGRAGQETQYFGPGTRLLVL.

The V and J genes are TRBV25-1 and TRBJ1-4, with D uncertain. The germline V gene has CDR1 MGHDK and CDR2 SYGVNS. The CDR3 covers 13 residues. V was cut by 3 bases and J by 0 bases, with 2 bases left in between. CDR3 protein: CASSDATNEKLFF. Here the CDR3 DNA reads TGTGCCAGCAGTGACGCAACTAATGAAAAACTGTTTTTT.

The chain joins TRBV28 to TRBJ2-1; D remains ambiguous. V gave up 5 bases and J gave up 7 bases, with 9 bases separating them. The length of the CDR3 is 12 residues. CDR1 is MDHEN and CDR2 is SYDVKM in the germline V gene. The CDR3: CASSPPRNEQFF. The CDR3 coding sequence is TGTGCCAGCAGTCCCCCCAGGAATGAGCAGTTCTTC.

The chain uses TRBV4-3 and TRBJ2-7, with 7 bases that match TRBD1. The trim removed 3 bases at V and 4 bases at J, leaving 6 bases unmatched. CDR1 and CDR2 (germline): LGHNA, YSLEER. This CDR3 contains 14 residues. CDR3 region: CASSHGTEGYEQYF. DNA for the CDR3: TGCGCCAGCAGCCACGGGACAGAAGGGTACGAGCAGTACTTC.

V usage is TRBV6-4 and J usage is TRBJ2-1; 12 nucleotides agree with TRBD2. Per the germline V gene, CDR1 is MRHNA and CDR2 is SNTAGT. The CDR3 is 15 amino acids. After removal of 6 bases from V and 3 bases from J, the junction contained 3 bases not matched to a gene. The CDR3 protein is CASSETSGSYNEQFF. For the CDR3, the DNA is TGTGCCAGCAGCGAGACTAGCGGGAGCTACAATGAGCAGTTCTTC.

The chain combines TRBV4-3 with TRBJ1-4; a possible D gene is TRBD1 (5 bases). The CDR3 loop spans 13 amino acids. In germline, CDR1 is LGHNA, CDR2 YSLEER. V shed 7 bases and J shed 8 bases, with 14 bases lying between them. The chain's CDR3 is CASTHRGGEKLFF. Written as DNA, the CDR3 is TGCGCCAGCACCCACCGGGGGGGGGAAAAACTGTTTTTT.

The chain is built from TRBV15 and TRBJ2-1; possibly TRBD1 for D (6 bases). V was pared by 3 bases and J by 2 bases, with 11 bases between. Germline V gene data show CDR1 as LNHNV and CDR2 as YYDKDF (reference sequence). CDR3 length: 15 amino acids. The CDR3 DNA sequence: TGTGCCACCAGCAGGGGGGCCAGCCCCTACAATGAGCAGTTCTTC. Amino acids: CATSRGASPYNEQFF.

This clone was counted a single time. The CDR3 loop reads CASGPSGADTQYF. In nucleotides, the CDR3 is TGTGCTAGTGGCCCCAGCGGGGCAGATACGCAGTATTTT. V usage is TRBV12-5 and J usage is TRBJ2-3, with 7 bases matching TRBD2. The junction had 4 bases not matched to a gene; V was cut back by 6 bases and J by 4 bases. Per germline, CDR1 LGHNT and CDR2 FRNRAP. The CDR3 extends over 13 amino acids. Full variable domain (missing parts from reference TRBV12-5 and TRBJ2-3): DARVTQTPRHKVTEMGQEVTMRCQPILGHNTVFWYRQTMMQGLELLAYFRNRAPLDDSGMPKDRFSAEMPDATLATLKIQPSEPRDSAVYFCASGPSGADTQYFGPGTRLTVL.

The chain carries TRBV28 and TRBJ2-1, with D unresolved. Germline CDR1 is MDHEN and CDR2 is SYDVKM. Deletions cut 7 bases from V and 3 bases from J, with 7 bases between. This CDR3 is 12 amino acids long. CDR3 nucleotide sequence: TGTGCCAGCACCCCTAACTACAATGAGCAGTTCTTC. This encodes CASTPNYNEQFF.

J is TRBJ2-1 and V is TRBV9; 12 bases map to TRBD2. V was pared by 3 bases and J by 3 bases, with 4 bases of the junction left unmatched. CDR3 length: 16 amino acids. The germline V gene has CDR1 SGDLS and CDR2 YYNGEE. CDR3: CASSALAGGDYNEQFF. CDR3 DNA: TGTGCCAGCAGCGCCCTAGCGGGAGGGGACTACAATGAGCAGTTCTTC.